This T cell receptor (beta chain) was sequenced during a study of shared clonotypes between healthy human individuals (dated by TCRdb to 2018 to 2020). Looking at the study overall: A few men and a couple of women, aged 18 to 49 years, made up the cohort. For each donor, CD4 naive and CD4 memory were each given three plates, CD8 naive was given two plates, and CD8 memory was given one plate. Blood TCR repertoires of about 5 healthy adults were deeply sequenced to estimate repertoire size and the extent of clonotype sharing between individuals. Leukapheresis yielded between about 0.9 and 9 billion PBMCs per donor. Different laboratories and diverse techniques were used to prepare libraries and sequence TCR repertoires, to increase sequencing depth and limit assay-specific biases.

TCR CDR3 regions were amplified from genomic DNA by multiplex PCR using the deep immunoSEQ assay. Extracted genomic DNA from each cell subset was distributed evenly across all wells of several immunoSEQ 96-well plates, and each plate was treated as a replicate. For sorted subsets, each replicate PCR was loaded with about 200 ng genomic DNA, equivalent to about 33,000 T cell genomes. The purified libraries were quantified using a Qubit 3.0 fluorometer, sized with a Bioanalyzer 2100, and then quantified again using the KAPA Library Quantification kit. Every immunoSEQ 96-well plate was sequenced on a dedicated single-read 150-cycle Illumina NextSeq 550 flow cell. Per the source publication's procedure: Because the immunoSEQ output held only junctional sequences and lacked quality scores, the filtering could not match the filtering applied to full-length reads. Sequences were annotated with PyIR, a Python wrapper for IgBLAST v1.9, and V/J genes and CDR3 were assigned using IMGT germline references. Reads with weak V/J assignments (E-value above 1e-6), missing CDR3, stop codons, out-of-frame junctions, or ambiguous translated residues were removed. V3J clonotypes were defined as sequences sharing the same inferred V gene, J gene, and CDR3 amino acid sequence. The percentage overlap between two repertoires was calculated by dividing the number of shared unique clonotypes by the size of the smaller repertoire. Richness of each repertoire was evaluated using RTK rarefaction, the Chao1 estimator, and Recon v2.1 estimates of unobserved clonotypes. OLGA was used to compute generation probabilities for all TCRbeta clonotypes that the gDNA method yielded from four donors. TCRdb obtained this table from immuneACCESS and retained in-frame rearrangements with V and J assigned. These tables miss some clones; where compared with another copy, unresolved V genes account for less than half of the shortfall, and the remainder is unexplained. Clone size and the V and J calls come from that table; the DNA yielded D and trimming. This sample is represented by approximately 320,000 clones; roughly 87% of them were singletons. 15% to 20% of the sample goes to the ten largest clones.

Deletion took 3 bases off V and 7 bases off J, with a span of 15 bases between the germline ends. CDR1 is given as MGHRA and CDR2 as YSYEKL, both from the germline V gene. The CDR3 covers 15 residues, taking in both the cysteine and the phenylalanine. Left in the record is the CDR3 DNA by itself, 45 bases read in frame from the first base. As to this clone: Its antigen remains undetermined. Base quality data are lacking; no much larger clone is found one base away.

The paper as a whole reports these results and caveats: Compared with non-shared clonotypes, clonotypes shared by all four sorted-subset donors had higher generation probabilities. Larger estimated clonotype richness was generally found for naive subsets than for memory subsets. Rarefaction of sorted-subset datasets indicated incomplete sequencing despite the large sequencing depth. Pairwise subsampling indicated that sequencing depth was expected to affect the degree of clonotype sharing among donors. Roughly 5.2% of naive CD4, 3.5% of naive CD8, about 2.5% of memory CD4, and about 0.4% of memory CD8 clonotypes were shared across several donors. The genetic and exposure-history diversity represented was limited by the small number of donors. Sampling was restricted to blood, and TCR repertoires in tissue are likely to differ from TCR repertoires in blood.

The donors were healthy, HIV-negative adults who had no recently reported acute infections or vaccinations. Every donor was a Caucasian adult living in Nashville, Tennessee, USA. CD8 memory samples combined magnetically selected CD45RO+ cells with CCR7-negative CD45RA+ effector memory (TemRA) cells. Blood was obtained by leukapheresis, after which PBMCs were separated by Ficoll-Histopaque density gradient centrifugation and cryopreserved in liquid nitrogen vapor phase. Analytical flow cytometry was used to check the purity and quantity of each magnetically sorted T cell population. Genomic DNA was isolated from each sorted fraction and quantified by UV absorbance on a Nanodrop 2000c.

The chain links TRBV4-1 with TRBJ1-4; TRBD1 is possibly the D segment (5 matching bases). The sample was memory CD8+ T cells sorted from blood. The cell subset or site label here, explained by the study, means: CD45RO+ cells pooled with CCR7-negative TemRA cells. This clonotype was sampled from a young man in good health. CDR3 region: CASSQVVGLGEKLFF. The nucleotide sequence reads TGCGCCAGCAGCCAGGTCGTGGGGCTAGGTGAAAAACTGTTTTTT.